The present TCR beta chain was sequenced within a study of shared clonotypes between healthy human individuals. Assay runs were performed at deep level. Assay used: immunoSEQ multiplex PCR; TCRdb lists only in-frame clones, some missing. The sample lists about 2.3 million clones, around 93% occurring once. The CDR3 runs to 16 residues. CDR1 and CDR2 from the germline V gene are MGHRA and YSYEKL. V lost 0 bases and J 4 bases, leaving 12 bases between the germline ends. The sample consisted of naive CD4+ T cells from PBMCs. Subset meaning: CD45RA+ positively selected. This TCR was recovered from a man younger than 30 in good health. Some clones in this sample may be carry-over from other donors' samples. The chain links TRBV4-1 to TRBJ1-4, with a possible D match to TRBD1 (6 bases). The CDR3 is CASSQDRGAGNEKLFF. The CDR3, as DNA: TGCGCCAGCAGCCAAGATCGGGGGGCAGGTAATGAAAAACTGTTTTTT.